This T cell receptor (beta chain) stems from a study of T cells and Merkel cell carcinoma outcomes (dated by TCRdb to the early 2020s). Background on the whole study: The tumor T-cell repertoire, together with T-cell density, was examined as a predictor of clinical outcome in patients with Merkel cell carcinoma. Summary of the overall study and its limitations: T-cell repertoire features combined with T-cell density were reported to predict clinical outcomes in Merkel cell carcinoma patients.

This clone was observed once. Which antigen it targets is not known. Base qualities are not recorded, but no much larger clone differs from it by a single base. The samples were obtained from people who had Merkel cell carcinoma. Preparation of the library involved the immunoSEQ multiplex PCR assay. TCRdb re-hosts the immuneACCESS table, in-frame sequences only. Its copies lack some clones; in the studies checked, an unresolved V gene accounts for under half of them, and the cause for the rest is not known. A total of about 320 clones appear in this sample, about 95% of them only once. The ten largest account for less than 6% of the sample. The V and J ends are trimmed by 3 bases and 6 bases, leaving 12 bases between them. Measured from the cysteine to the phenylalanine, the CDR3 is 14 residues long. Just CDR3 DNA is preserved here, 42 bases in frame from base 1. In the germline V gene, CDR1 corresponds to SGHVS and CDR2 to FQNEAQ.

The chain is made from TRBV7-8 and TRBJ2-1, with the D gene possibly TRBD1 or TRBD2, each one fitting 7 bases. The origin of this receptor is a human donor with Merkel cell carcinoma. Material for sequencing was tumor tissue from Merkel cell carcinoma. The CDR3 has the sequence CASSFGRGGNEQFF. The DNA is TGTGCCAGCAGCTTTGGCAGGGGGGGCAATGAGCAGTTCTTC. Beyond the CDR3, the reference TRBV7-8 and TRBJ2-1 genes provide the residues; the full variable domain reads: GAGVSQSPRYKVAKRGQDVALRCDPISGHVSLFWYQQALGQGPEFLTYFQNEAQLDKSGLPSDRFFAERPEGSVSTLKIQRTQQEDSAVYLCASSFGRGGNEQFFGPGTRLTVL.